A single sample gave rise to the 23 T cell receptor beta chains below, sequenced in a study of radiation and T cells in renal cell carcinoma. Generated by immunoSEQ multiplex PCR, the TCRdb table keeps only in-frame clones and is missing some. Of 100,000 to 150,000 clones listed, 80% to 85% were seen once; the top ten hold about 3%. Time point denoted: baseline pretreatment blood. Treatment specified: 15 Gy SBRT to primary tumor, nephrectomy 4 weeks later. Material: blood, obtained from a patient whose treatment included radiotherapy and nephrectomy. Source of these receptors: a woman in her sixties or seventies with renal cell carcinoma.

The rearrangement joins TRBV27 to TRBJ2-7; 12 bases map to TRBD2. The germline V gene has CDR1 MNHEY and CDR2 SMNVEV (reference sequence). CDR3 length: 18 residues. With V trimmed by 11 bases and J by 3 bases, 20 bases remained unmatched. The CDR3 spells CASSGWELAGGRDYEQYF. CDR3 nucleotides: TGTGCCTCCTCAGGGTGGGAACTAGCGGGGGGTCGGGACTACGAGCAGTACTTC.

The V gene is TRBV5-1, the J gene TRBJ2-1; 12 nucleotides align to TRBD2. The germline V gene has CDR1 SGHRS and CDR2 YFSETQ. With 5 bases clipped from V and 0 bases from J, the junction kept 12 bases outside the gene matches. CDR3 length equals 19 residues. CDR3 region: CASRPSGLAGLSSYNEQFF. For the CDR3, the DNA is TGCGCCAGCAGGCCGTCGGGACTAGCGGGCCTTAGCTCCTACAATGAGCAGTTCTTC.

DNA of the CDR3: TGTGCCAGCAGCTTGGGGCCGAACACTGAAGCTTTCTTT. Protein sequence: CASSLGPNTEAFF. The chain links TRBV11-3 to TRBJ1-1; perhaps TRBD1 as D (5 bases). The CDR3 contains 13 residues. The germline V gene has CDR1 SGHNT and CDR2 YENEEA. V gave up 3 bases and J gave up 1 base, with 6 bases separating them.

The V gene is TRBV2, the J gene TRBJ2-3, with D unresolved. Germline assignment: CDR1 SNHLY and CDR2 FYNNEI. The CDR3 has 13 residues. With 7 bases removed from V and 5 bases from J, the gap between germline ends came to 13 bases. CDR3 coding DNA: TGTGCCAGCACAAGACGGTGGGGAGATACGCAGTATTTT. Protein sequence: CASTRRWGDTQYF.

This rearrangement joins TRBV10-3 to TRBJ2-5; TRBD2 matches at 7 bases. The V and J ends lost 3 bases and 4 bases, in that order; junction bases with no gene match: 5. This CDR3 is 14 amino acids long. CDR1 is ENHRY and CDR2 is SYGVKD in the germline V gene. This CDR3 reads CAISESSGGETQYF. CDR3 DNA: TGTGCCATCAGTGAATCTAGCGGAGGAGAGACCCAGTACTTC.

This clone was seen only a few times. The rearrangement uses TRBV19 and TRBJ2-3; no clear D gene. CDR1 is LNHDA and CDR2 is SQIVND in the germline V gene (reference sequence). This CDR3 has 11 residues. V dropped 8 bases and J dropped 6 bases, with 9 bases sitting between them. Written as DNA, the CDR3 is TGTGCCAGTGCATACGGGGATACGCAGTATTTT. Protein product: CASAYGDTQYF.

V gene TRBV11-2 combines with J gene TRBJ2-1, with 14 bases lining up with TRBD2. V gave up 7 bases and J gave up 0 bases; unmatched junction bases: 5. CDR3 length equals 17 residues. Per germline, CDR1 SGHAT and CDR2 FQNNGV. This CDR3 reads CASTSGTSGSSYNEQFF. CDR3 DNA sequence: TGTGCCAGCACCTCGGGGACTAGCGGGAGCTCCTACAATGAGCAGTTCTTC.

The chain employs TRBV10-3 and TRBJ1-4; perhaps TRBD1 as D (5 bases). V lost 6 bases and J lost 4, with 9 bases in between. This CDR3 has 13 residues. Germline V lookup: CDR1 ENHRY, CDR2 SYGVKD. The CDR3 nucleotides are TGTGCCATCAGGGGGGAGGGTAATGAAAAACTGTTTTTT. As protein: CAIRGEGNEKLFF.

The V and J genes are TRBV7-6 and TRBJ2-1, with 10 bases that match TRBD2. The CDR3 extends over 16 amino acids. With V trimmed by 2 bases and J by 5 bases, 6 bases remained unmatched. Germline CDR1 SGHVS, CDR2 FNYEAQ. CDR3 sequence reads: CASSLLSLAGDNEQFF. In DNA form, the CDR3 reads TGTGCCAGCAGCTTATTGAGTCTAGCGGGGGACAATGAGCAGTTCTTC.

The J gene is TRBJ2-6, the V gene TRBV5-1; D is uncertain. The germline V gene encodes CDR1 SGHRS and CDR2 YFSETQ. This CDR3 is 17 amino acids long. Trimming took off 2 bases at V and 0 bases at J, with 12 bases between the two ends. The CDR3 DNA is TGCGCCAGCAGCTTCACATCCCAAAACTCTGGGGCCAACGTCCTGACTTTC. Translating it yields CASSFTSQNSGANVLTF.

The chain combines TRBV30 with TRBJ1-1; maybe TRBD1 (5 bases). This CDR3 has 14 amino acids. The V end was cut by 5 bases, the J end by 6 bases, with 19 bases between. From germline, CDR1 is GTSNPN and CDR2 SVGIG (reference sequence). CDR3 bases: TGTGCCTGGTCATCCGGGCCGGGGCGGGCTGAAGCTTTCTTT. It codes for CAWSSGPGRAEAFF.

In nucleotides, the CDR3 is TGTGCCAGCAGCCCCCAACCGGGACAGGCTGGTTACACCTTC. Protein: CASSPQPGQAGYTF. The chain employs TRBV7-6 and TRBJ1-2; 8 positions agree with TRBD1. With V trimmed by 5 bases and J by 11 bases, 13 bases remained unmatched. The CDR3 extends over 14 amino acids. CDR1 is SGHVS and CDR2 is FNYEAQ in the germline V gene. Full variable domain (outside the CDR3, taken from reference TRBV7-6 and TRBJ1-2): GAGVSQSPRYKVTKRGQDVALRCDPISGHVSLYWYRQALGQGPEFLTYFNYEAQQDKSGLPNDRFSAERPEGSISTLTIQRTEQRDSAMYRCASSPQPGQAGYTFGSGTRLTVV.

This chain links TRBV27 with TRBJ2-2, with 10 bases lining up with TRBD2. Losses at the gene ends were 6 bases for V and 2 bases for J; bases not matched to a gene: 3. Germline V gene lookup returns CDR1 MNHEY and CDR2 SMNVEV (reference sequence). The CDR3 is 15 amino acids. CDR3 DNA sequence: TGTGCCAGCAGACTAGCGGGACTTAACACCGGGGAGCTGTTTTTT. It yields the protein CASRLAGLNTGELFF.

The chain's CDR3 is CATSRDCLGLEVNNEKLFF. CDR3 DNA sequence: TGTGCCACCAGCAGAGATTGTTTAGGGTTGGAGGTAAATAATGAAAAACTGTTTTTT. The chain combines TRBV15 with TRBJ1-4, with no clear D. The V end lost 0 bases, the J end lost 4 bases, and 21 bases lay between the germline ends. This CDR3 spans 19 amino acids. Germline CDR1 and CDR2: LNHNV and YYDKDF (reference sequence).

This clone showed up just a few times. The chain links TRBV28 to TRBJ1-2; D is ambiguous. Between the trimmed V and J ends, which lost 2 bases and 4 bases, there was a span of 11 bases. Germline V gives CDR1 MDHEN, CDR2 SYDVKM. There are 14 residues in the CDR3. The CDR3 sequence is CASSLVRGGYGYTF. DNA of the CDR3: TGTGCCAGCAGTTTAGTTAGAGGCGGCTATGGCTACACCTTC.

Comment on this clone: The junction and the germline gene differ at one end; a read error may be behind it. This sequence joins TRBV5-1 and TRBJ2-3, with D possibly being TRBD1 (6 bases). The CDR3 runs 15 residues. Germline CDR1 and CDR2: SGHRS and YFSETQ. As DNA, the CDR3 is TGTGCCAGCAGCTTGGACAGATTGAGGACAGATACGCAGTATTTT. This sequence encodes CASSLDRLRTDTQYF.

This chain joins TRBV19 and TRBJ1-1; D call uncertain. The CDR3 extends over 12 amino acids. Trimming removed 6 bases from V and 1 base from J, with 6 bases in between. The germline gives CDR1 LNHDA, CDR2 SQIVND (reference sequence). The CDR3 coding sequence is TGTGCCAGTAGAACGGCGAACACTGAAGCTTTCTTT. Protein product: CASRTANTEAFF. Together with reference TRBV19 and TRBJ1-1, the CDR3 gives the full variable domain: DGGITQSPKYLFRKEGQNVTLSCEQNLNHDAMYWYRQDPGQGLRLIYYSQIVNDFQKGDIAEGYSVSREKKESFPLTVTSAQKNPTAFYLCASRTANTEAFFGQGTRLTVV.

This clone was detected only a few times. The chain recombines TRBV14 with TRBJ1-5; no reliable D call. The CDR3 runs 11 residues. V lost 3 bases and J lost 7, with 4 bases in between. Germline values: CDR1 SGHDN, CDR2 FVKESK. The CDR3 DNA reads as TGTGCCAGCAGCCACGGACAGCCCCAGCATTTT. It is translated as CASSHGQPQHF.

The chain carries TRBV19 and TRBJ1-5; 9 nucleotides agree with TRBD1. J gave up 6 bases and V 4 bases, and 7 bases lay outside the gene matches. Germline V CDR1 and CDR2: LNHDA, SQIVND (reference sequence). The CDR3 has 15 residues. The CDR3 spells CASSSGTGIFQPQHF. The CDR3 DNA follows: TGTGCCAGTAGTAGTGGGACAGGGATTTTTCAGCCCCAGCATTTT.

The chain is built from TRBV5-1 and TRBJ1-4; D unresolved. This CDR3 spans 12 amino acids. The V gene's germline CDR1 is SGHRS and CDR2 YFSETQ. The V end was cut by 6 bases, the J end by 8 bases, with 11 bases between. CDR3 nucleotide sequence: TGCGCCAGCAATGGCGGAGGGGAAAAACTGTTTTTT. Translation gives CASNGGGEKLFF.

The chain joins TRBV6-1 to TRBJ2-1; D is possibly TRBD2 (6 bases). Germline-derived CDR1 and CDR2 are MNHNS and SASEGT. The V gene lost 5 bases and the J gene lost 0 bases, with 11 bases spanning the gap. The CDR3 totals 15 residues. The CDR3 DNA follows: TGTGCCAGCAGTCCGGGACTTGACTCCTACAATGAGCAGTTCTTC. Residues: CASSPGLDSYNEQFF.

As concerns this clone: A junction end diverges from the germline sequence, so it may reflect a read error. This chain connects TRBV5-1 to TRBJ1-1, with D hard to call. The CDR3 is made up of 14 amino acids. Germline loops: CDR1 SGHRS, CDR2 YFSETQ. The DNA for the CDR3 is TGTGCCAGCAGCTTCCAGTCTGCTCTATTAGAAGCTTTCTTT. Its protein is CASSFQSALLEAFF.

The chain recombines TRBV7-9 with TRBJ2-5; a weak D match, TRBD2 (6 bases). In germline, CDR1 is SEHNR, CDR2 FQNEAQ (reference sequence). V lost 0 bases and J lost 1, with 9 bases in between. This CDR3 has 15 residues. CDR3 nucleotides: TGTGCCAGCAGCTTAGCTGCGGGGATCCAAGAGACCCAGTACTTC. This encodes CASSLAAGIQETQYF.